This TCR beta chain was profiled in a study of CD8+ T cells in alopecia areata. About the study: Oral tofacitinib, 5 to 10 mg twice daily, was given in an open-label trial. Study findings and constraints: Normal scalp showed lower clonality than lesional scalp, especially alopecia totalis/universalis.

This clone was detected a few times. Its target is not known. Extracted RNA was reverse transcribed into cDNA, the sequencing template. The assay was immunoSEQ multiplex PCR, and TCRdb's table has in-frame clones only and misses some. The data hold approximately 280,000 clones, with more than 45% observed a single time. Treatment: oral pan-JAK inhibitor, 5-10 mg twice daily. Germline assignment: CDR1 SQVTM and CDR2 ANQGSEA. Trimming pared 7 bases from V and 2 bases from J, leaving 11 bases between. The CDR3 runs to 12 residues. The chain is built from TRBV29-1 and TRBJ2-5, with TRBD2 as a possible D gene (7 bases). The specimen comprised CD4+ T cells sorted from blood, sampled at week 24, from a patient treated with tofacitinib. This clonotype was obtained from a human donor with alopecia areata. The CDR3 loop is CSAGGLQETQYF. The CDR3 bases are TGCAGCGCCGGGGGGCTTCAAGAGACCCAGTACTTC.